The T cell receptor beta chain described here comes from a study of blood T cell repertoires in COVID-19 (dated by TCRdb to between 2020 and 2021). A note on the overall study: Samples covering the acute and convalescent phases of COVID-19 were provided by collaborators in the United States, Italy and Spain. The prospective study material was composed of cDNA or gDNA derived from T cells, B-cell-depleted T cells, or PBMCs. The dataset comprised deeply sampled blood TCRbeta repertoires from subjects exposed to, actively infected with, or recovered from COVID-19. The repertoires were made available in a free public database intended to serve as a resource for research on the immune response to SARS-CoV-2. Samples came from the ongoing ImmuneRACE study (first 160 participants) plus 1,254 subjects from 6 global collaborators. A de-identified subject ID, COVID-19 status, age in years and sex were almost always included in the sample metadata. Where available, HLA class I and class II types were obtained from metadata supplied by the sample provider rather than from assay-based typing. Study-wide findings and limitations: The quantity of clinical and demographic metadata differed by source and by participant and was supplied without curation.

With respect to this clone: The antigen this receptor binds is unknown. The input lacks base qualities; no much larger clone sits a single base away.

V sheds 3 bases and J sheds 2 bases, leaving 13 bases between their ends. CDR1 is given as KGHSH and CDR2 as LQKENI, both from the germline V gene. Inclusive of the bounding cysteine and phenylalanine, the CDR3 is 16 residues long. The kept DNA is CDR3 alone, 48 bases in frame from the first base. Participants in the prospective study were enrolled through a virtual design, were aged roughly 18 to 100 years, and lived in approximately 25 United States geographic areas. Cohort assignment in the prospective study relied on participant-reported clinical history from a screening survey and a study questionnaire. For ImmuneRACE Cohort 3, a participant was defined as recovered based on two consecutive negative NP/OP PCR tests, clearance by a healthcare professional, or resolution of symptoms. In the prospective study, mobile phlebotomists collected whole blood, serum and a nasopharyngeal or oropharyngeal swab from each participant. Participants in the prospective study had the option to provide additional blood draws and questionnaires over a roughly two-month period. Before DNA extraction, prospective study blood samples were shipped either frozen or at room temperature.

TCRbeta CDR3 regions were amplified from genomic DNA using the immunoSEQ Assay, a bias-controlled multiplex PCR. Regarding the original processing steps: Within the assay, amplification of reference gene primers was used to estimate how many nucleated cells each sample contained. To quantify the absolute abundance of each unique TCRbeta CDR3 rearrangement, sequence reads were collapsed and filtered. For each sample, productive Simpson clonality was calculated as the square root of Simpson's diversity index across productive rearrangements. TCRdb took over this immuneACCESS table, retaining in-frame rearrangements with V and J assigned. Such tables are incomplete; in checked studies, under half of the missing clones stem from an unresolved V gene, and the remainder is unexplained. V and J calls and clone size are copied from that table; D and trimming were computed from the DNA. This sample has about 100,000 clones in its table, and 70% to 90% of those were observed once. The ten most abundant clones make up 2% to 3% of the sample.

Recombination connected TRBV18 to TRBJ2-2; the D gene is perhaps TRBD1, from 6 matching bases. The sequence derives from a woman aged 50 to 60 who had recovered from COVID-19. The specimen sequenced was PBMCs or T cells enriched from blood (not recorded which). CDR3 sequence: CASSPLTGSNTGELFF. The DNA sequence follows: TGTGCCAGCTCACCCCTCACAGGGTCTAACACCGGGGAGCTGTTTTTT.